The present T cell receptor beta chain was sequenced within a study of response to subunit inactivated influenza vaccine. Whole-study findings and limits: Authors suggested few new T cells are recruited by each seasonal influenza vaccination.

This clonotype was picked up a small number of times. The antigen is unknown. The germline V gene encodes CDR1 SGHTA and CDR2 FQGNSA. The CDR3 runs 14 residues. Trimming removed 3 bases from V and 3 bases from J, with 12 bases in between. Each CDR3 protein gets one entry after TCRdb re-called the RT-PCR reads with MiXCR. Of 560,000 or so distinct CDR3 sequences listed, approximately 7.7% are singletons. The receptor comes from a man aged 50 to 69 who received an inactivated influenza vaccine. The chain links TRBV7-2 to TRBJ2-7, with D perhaps matching TRBD1 or TRBD2 (6 bases each). The starting material was PBMCs from blood, obtained around 25 months after vaccination. This CDR3 reads CASSFGGTNYEQYF. In nucleotides, the CDR3 is TGTGCCAGCAGCTTTGGAGGGACAAACTACGAGCAGTACTTC.